This TCR beta chain is drawn from a study of blood T cell repertoires in COVID-19 (TCRdb year 2020). Background for the entire study: Samples from collaborators originated in the United States, Italy and Spain and spanned both the acute and convalescent phases of COVID-19. Samples came from the ongoing ImmuneRACE study (first 160 participants) plus 1,254 subjects from 6 global collaborators. The prospective study material was composed of cDNA or gDNA derived from T cells, B-cell-depleted T cells, or PBMCs. Where available, HLA class I and class II types were obtained from metadata supplied by the sample provider rather than from assay-based typing. Subjects who had been exposed to COVID-19, were actively infected with it, or had recovered from it provided the deeply sampled blood TCRbeta repertoires that made up the dataset. Sample metadata almost always included a de-identified subject ID, COVID-19 status, age in years and sex. The repertoires were released in a freely available public database intended as a resource for research on the immune response to SARS-CoV-2.

One collaborating source in Seattle enrolled patients while the patients were actively infected and followed the patients over time throughout the course of disease. The collaborating institutions used their own protocols to collect whole blood in K2EDTA tubes. Collaborator samples were shipped for TCRbeta analysis as frozen whole blood, isolated PBMCs, or DNA extracted from either sample type. Here is what the overall study found, with its caveats: How much clinical and demographic metadata was included differed by source and by participant, and the metadata was provided uncurated.

Its CDR3 holds 16 amino acids, cysteine through phenylalanine. Here the CDR3 DNA is all that survives: 48 bases in frame from base 1. From the germline V gene (reference sequence), CDR1 is GTSNPN and CDR2 is SVGIG. V is cut back by 0 bases and J by 0 bases, with 2 bases in the junction unmatched. Regarding this clone: Its antigen specificity is not known. Per-base quality was not reported, and no clone a single base away is much larger than it. This same CDR3 is encoded by further DNA sequences in the sample.

The immunoSEQ Assay, a bias-controlled multiplex PCR, was used to amplify TCRbeta CDR3 regions from genomic DNA. Regarding the original processing steps: The number of nucleated cells in each sample was estimated from the amplification of reference gene primers within the assay. To quantify the absolute abundance of each unique TCRbeta CDR3 rearrangement, sequence reads were collapsed and filtered. For each sample, productive Simpson clonality was calculated as the square root of Simpson's diversity index over productive rearrangements. The table comes from immuneACCESS by way of TCRdb, which keeps in-frame sequences with V and J called. Part of the clones is missing from these tables; in studies checked, under half for an unresolved V gene and the rest for unknown reasons. Clonal size and the V and J genes are those of that table, whereas D and trimming came from the DNA. This sample holds fewer than 450,000 clones; 85% to 90% were observed only once. The ten largest clonotypes hold around 6% of the sample.

The chain is assembled from TRBV30 and TRBJ1-4; 9 middle bases align to TRBD1. Input material: peripheral blood. The source of this sequence is a woman between 50 and 59 years old with COVID-19, enrolled during active disease. The CDR3 sequence is CAWSVQGAATNEKLFF. The base sequence is TGTGCCTGGAGTGTACAGGGGGCAGCAACTAATGAAAAACTGTTTTTT.